These 20 T cell receptor beta chains were sequenced from one sample in a study of blood T cell repertoires in COVID-19. Sequencing used immunoSEQ multiplex PCR; TCRdb keeps in-frame clones, though not all of them. This sample has 200,000 or so clones, with over 80% found just once. The source material was peripheral blood. The receptor source for this set is a man between 25 and 39 years old with COVID-19, enrolled during active disease.

The V call is TRBV15, the J call TRBJ1-2; tentatively, D is TRBD1 (5 bases). The length of the CDR3 is 14 residues. The V end lost 6 bases, the J end lost 3 bases, and 14 bases lay between the germline ends. From germline, CDR1 is LNHNV and CDR2 YYDKDF (reference sequence). The CDR3 is CATRPGGEDYGYTF. The DNA for the CDR3 is TGTGCCACCAGGCCGGGGGGGGAAGACTATGGCTACACCTTC.

The J gene is TRBJ1-2, the V gene TRBV18; D is uncertain. Trimming removed 1 base at V and 1 base at J, with 10 bases between. The germline V gene has CDR1 KGHSH and CDR2 LQKENI. CDR3 length: 15 residues. CDR3 DNA sequence: TGTGCCAGCTCACCACTGGTAGGAGATAACTATGGCTACACCTTC. Its translation: CASSPLVGDNYGYTF.

The chain has TRBV5-8 and TRBJ1-5; 7 bases match TRBD1. The CDR3 is 16 residues long. V lost 2 bases, J lost 5 bases, and 10 bases stayed unmatched. Germline loops: CDR1 SGHTS, CDR2 YDEGEE. The CDR3 bases are TGTGCCAGCAGCTTCCTGACAGGGAAGCGTCATCAGCCCCAGCATTTT. Amino acid sequence: CASSFLTGKRHQPQHF.

The chain recombines TRBV18 with TRBJ1-1; 8 bases are shared with TRBD1. Germline trimming cut 1 base from V and 5 bases from J; bases unmatched to any gene: 0. The CDR3 is made up of 13 amino acids. Germline CDR1 is KGHSH and CDR2 is LQKENI. The CDR3 DNA sequence: TGTGCCAGCTCACCACGACAGGGGACTGAAGCTTTCTTT. It encodes CASSPRQGTEAFF.

The chain employs TRBV6-2 or TRBV6-3 and TRBJ1-6, with TRBD1 matching over 7 bases. J lost 5 bases, V lost 5 bases, and 3 bases had no gene match. The germline V gene has CDR1 MNHEY and CDR2 SVGEGT. This CDR3 has 14 residues. DNA of the CDR3: TGTGCCAGCAGTGGGGGACAGAATAATTCACCCCTCCACTTT. Its protein is CASSGGQNNSPLHF.

V gene TRBV7-2 combines with J gene TRBJ1-1, with unresolved D. The CDR3 extends over 13 amino acids. V lost 4 bases and J lost 1, with 7 bases in between. From germline, CDR1 is SGHTA and CDR2 FQGNSA. The CDR3 spells CASSSYRNTEAFF. CDR3 sequence (DNA): TGTGCCAGCAGCTCCTACAGGAACACTGAAGCTTTCTTT.

The J gene is TRBJ2-7, the V gene TRBV7-9, with TRBD1 matching over 11 bases. V was pared by 4 bases and J by 3 bases, with 5 bases of the junction left unmatched. Germline V gene sequence: CDR1 SEHNR, CDR2 FQNEAQ (reference sequence). The CDR3 has 15 residues. The DNA for the CDR3 is TGTGCCAGCAGCTGGGGACAGGGGGGTATCTACGAGCAGTACTTC. Its translation: CASSWGQGGIYEQYF.

The chain is built from TRBV27 and TRBJ2-1; 10 bases map to TRBD1. In germline, CDR1 is MNHEY, CDR2 SMNVEV (reference sequence). The CDR3 is 18 residues long. V dropped 3 bases and J dropped 8; count of bases not matched to a gene: 16. The CDR3 nucleotides are TGTGCCAGCAGTTTTCCCGCGGACAAACCGACAGGGGGCTATGAGCAGTTCTTC. Translated: CASSFPADKPTGGYEQFF.

V is TRBV19 and J is TRBJ2-1, with 7 nucleotides matching TRBD1. The CDR3 totals 12 residues. Trimming at V came to 5 bases and at J to 10 bases, leaving 5 bases not matched to a gene. The germline gives CDR1 LNHDA, CDR2 SQIVND (reference sequence). The CDR3 DNA reads TGTGCCAGTAGTTGGGGGACAGCCGAGCAGTTCTTC. It translates to CASSWGTAEQFF.

The chain is built from TRBV4-3 and TRBJ2-1, with D possibly matching TRBD2 (6 bases). Trimming pared 5 bases from V and 5 bases from J, leaving 16 bases between. Germline V CDR1 and CDR2: LGHNA, YSLEER. CDR3 length: 15 amino acids. The CDR3: CASSTLFGGDNEQFF. The CDR3 bases are TGCGCCAGCAGCACGCTATTCGGGGGAGACAATGAGCAGTTCTTC.

V is TRBV3-1 (or the pseudogene TRBV3-2) and J is TRBJ2-3, with D maybe TRBD2 (6 bases). The germline gives CDR1 LGHDT, CDR2 YNNKEL (reference sequence). This CDR3 comprises 13 residues. With 6 bases removed from V and 4 bases from J, the gap between germline ends came to 11 bases. CDR3 sequence (DNA): TGTGCCAGCAGGCCGGCGGGGTCAGATACGCAGTATTTT. It is translated as CASRPAGSDTQYF.

This chain joins TRBV19 and TRBJ1-1; no reliable D call. Germline V gene data show CDR1 as LNHDA and CDR2 as SQIVND (reference sequence). Trimming pared 2 bases from V and 5 bases from J, leaving 18 bases between. CDR3 size: 16 residues. The CDR3 DNA is TGTGCCAGTAGTATACTGCAGGTTAGAACATGGACTGAAGCTTTCTTT. Translation: CASSILQVRTWTEAFF.

In its sample, this clone was seen once. V usage is TRBV11-1 and J usage is TRBJ1-2, with D possibly matching TRBD1 (6 bases). Germline lookup yields CDR1 SGHAT and CDR2 FQDESV (reference sequence). This CDR3 is 13 amino acids long. V lost 5 bases, J lost 8 bases, and 15 bases lay in between. This CDR3 reads CASSAAPGGGYTF. The CDR3 region has the DNA TGTGCCAGCAGCGCCGCCCCGGGGGGCGGCTACACCTTC. The full variable domain, with the rest looked up from reference TRBV11-1 and TRBJ1-2, is EAEVAQSPRYKITEKSQAVAFWCDPISGHATLYWYRQILGQGPELLVQFQDESVVDDSQLPKDRFSAERLKGVDSTLKIQPAELGDSAMYLCASSAAPGGGYTFGSGTRLTVV.

The rearrangement uses TRBV6-5 and TRBJ1-5, with 9 bases identical to TRBD1. Germline values: CDR1 MNHEY, CDR2 SVGAGI. This CDR3 region has 15 residues. After removal of 8 bases from V and 2 bases from J, the junction contained 7 bases not matched to a gene. CDR3 sequence: CASREQGAGNQPQHF. The CDR3 bases are TGTGCCAGCCGGGAACAGGGGGCTGGCAATCAGCCCCAGCATTTT.

The chain joins TRBV7-9 to TRBJ2-7; D might be TRBD1 (6 bases). The CDR3 covers 14 residues. The V end lost 3 bases, the J end lost 3 bases, and 12 bases lay between the germline ends. Germline CDR1 is SEHNR and CDR2 is FQNEAQ (reference sequence). CDR3 residues: CASSFQGSVYEQYF. CDR3 DNA sequence: TGTGCCAGCAGCTTCCAGGGGTCTGTCTACGAGCAGTACTTC.

This clone was detected only a few times. The J gene is TRBJ1-5, the V gene TRBV6-8; TRBD1 agrees at 8 bases. Germline values: CDR1 MNHGY, CDR2 SAAAGT. CDR3 length: 19 residues. With V trimmed by 2 bases and J by 0 bases, 12 bases remained unmatched. The CDR3 coding sequence is TGTGCCAGCAGTTACCCTAGGACAGGGCGACTTTATAGCAATCAGCCCCAGCATTTT. Its protein product is CASSYPRTGRLYSNQPQHF.

This clone was seen only a few times. The chain is built from TRBV19 and TRBJ1-1; TRBD1 matches 9 bases. Looked up from germline, CDR1 is LNHDA and CDR2 is SQIVND (reference sequence). The CDR3 contains 15 residues. The J segment lost 0 bases and the V segment lost 7 bases, leaving 6 bases of the junction unmatched. CDR3 sequence reads: CASKRTGVMNTEAFF. CDR3 in DNA: TGTGCCAGTAAACGGACAGGGGTCATGAACACTGAAGCTTTCTTT.

The genes are TRBV6-6 and TRBJ1-2; 8 bases map to TRBD1. CDR1 is MNHNY, CDR2 SVGAGI, per germline (reference sequence). The CDR3 is 15 amino acids. V shed 6 bases and J 7 bases; nucleotides not matched to a gene: 13. This CDR3 is CASSQRSTGVAGYTF. CDR3 DNA sequence: TGTGCCAGCAGCCAACGTTCGACAGGGGTGGCTGGCTACACCTTC.

This clone has just a few counts. V is TRBV18 and J is TRBJ2-7, with D hard to call. The germline gives CDR1 KGHSH, CDR2 LQKENI. Trimming shortened V by 1 base and J by 3 bases, and 7 bases separated the two germline ends. The CDR3 has 13 residues. CDR3 loop: CASSPQRYYEQYF. CDR3 DNA sequence: TGTGCCAGCTCACCACAACGGTACTACGAGCAGTACTTC.

V gene TRBV27 combines with J gene TRBJ1-1; D call uncertain. CDR3 length: 14 residues. The V gene's germline CDR1 is MNHEY and CDR2 SMNVEV (reference sequence). V was clipped by 5 bases and J by 0 bases, with 10 bases between them. For the CDR3, the DNA is TGTGCCAGCAGTCTACGCTATATGAACACTGAAGCTTTCTTT. This codes for CASSLRYMNTEAFF.